The clone carrying this T cell receptor (beta chain) was detected a few times. No antigen is known for it. MiXCR was run by TCRdb on the reads, yielding one entry per CDR3 protein. The sample lists hundreds of thousands of distinct CDR3 sequences; approximately 31% were seen once. This CDR3 has 14 amino acids. Germline V lookup: CDR1 SGDLS, CDR2 YYNGEE. V lost 4 bases to trimming and J lost 5 bases; unmatched junction nucleotides: 9. This sample was included in a study of T cell repertoires in cytomegalovirus infection. The J gene is TRBJ2-7, the V gene TRBV9; TRBD1 aligns across 7 bases. The TCR was taken from a human donor in good health (CMV status not recorded). Some clones in this sample may be carry-over from other donors' samples. Sequenced here: cultured CD8+ T cells from PBMCs, sampled from culture after CMV antigen stimulation. CDR3 protein: CASSPADRWNEQYV. CDR3 DNA sequence: TGTGCCAGCAGCCCAGCGGACAGGTGGAACGAGCAGTACGTC.